This T cell receptor (beta chain) is drawn from a study of vaccination and CD4 T cells after COVID-19. Study-level information: Post-COVID draws followed diagnosis by a median roughly 100 days (range 35 to 161). Treatment of control cultures consisted of a CEFX pool, an HIV-1 Nef pool, or no peptide. Study-level results: SARS-CoV-2-reactive clonotype medians increased from about 20 to 38, not significantly.

The study sequenced cultured CD4+ T cell DNA using the Oncomine TCR Beta short-read assay. TCRdb recomputed calls from the PCR reads with MiXCR, one row per CDR3 protein. This table holds some 14,000 distinct CDR3 sequences, over 60% found once. Trimming took 3 bases from V and 0 from J; bases not matched to a gene: 7. The CDR3 spans 17 residues. The germline CDR1 and CDR2 sequences are KGHDR and SFDVKD. Treatment denoted: roughly ten-day PBMC culture with coronavirus spike peptide pools or control peptides (ViraFEST assay). To note about this clonotype: Its antigen is unknown.

The V and J genes are TRBV24-1 and TRBJ2-1, with 7 nucleotides matching TRBD2. Sequencing used CD4+ T cells from blood, cultured in vitro. The origin of this receptor is a human donor who had recovered from COVID-19. CDR3 DNA sequence: TGTGCCACCAGTGATAGTAGCGGGCAAGCCTCCTACAATGAGCAGTTCTTC. Translating gives CATSDSSGQASYNEQFF.